This note documents a single T cell receptor beta chain sequence. Its specificity is unknown. The assay was immunoSEQ multiplex PCR, and TCRdb's table has in-frame clones only and misses some. The table records about 140,000 clones, 90% of them present only once. The CDR3 runs 13 residues. Germline CDR1 SGHDT, CDR2 YYEEEE. Trimming took 3 bases from V and 4 from J; bases not matched to a gene: 0. The data were obtained in a study of T cell responses to AZD1222 COVID-19 vaccine. The study, taken as a whole, reports: Repertoires were collected only later (after the peak T cell response had occurred). White British ancestry dominated among donors, who included more females, and clonal diversity was possibly underestimated. Nearly half of spike-specific TCRs reportedly target variant regions that are unmutated in the B.1.351 and B.1.1.7 variants. Spike-specific TCR breadth and depth were elevated following two AZD1222 doses.

The sequencing here drew on peripheral blood, taken on day 0 of AZD1222 vaccination. This receptor was obtained from an adult in good health. V is TRBV5-6 and J is TRBJ1-1; the match to TRBD1 covers 10 bases. The CDR3 region is CASSWTGGTEAFF. CDR3 nucleotide sequence: TGTGCCAGCAGCTGGACAGGGGGCACTGAAGCTTTCTTT.